The clone carrying this T cell receptor beta chain was seen at least ten times. Described time point: sample taken at primary tumor resection. The donor group consisted of 55 to 85 patients who had untreated, early-stage non-small cell lung cancer. Without sorting, whole RNA was sequenced from tumor, nontumor lung or frozen PBMC. These data come from a study of spatial heterogeneity in lung cancer. The wider study: Sequence detection consistently recorded a greater number of beta-chain than alpha-chain sequences. Mean representation of each unique TCR and UMI combination in the raw reads exceeded 8.5 occurrences.

This CDR3 region has 17 residues. The germline V and J ends were trimmed by 0 bases and 0 bases, with 16 bases remaining between them. Germline-derived CDR1 and CDR2 are DFQATT and SNEGSKA (reference sequence). TCRdb re-derived calls from the 5' RACE reads in MiXCR, one entry per CDR3 protein. The repertoire consists of 60,000 to 75,000 distinct CDR3 sequences, with roughly 6.4% occurring once and the leading ten covering 14% to 15%. Source: PBMCs, taken at surgery. The sequence derives from a female donor with early-stage non-small cell lung cancer. The chain is built from TRBV20-1 and TRBJ2-3, with D unresolved. CDR3 sequence: CSARDSLALSSTDTQYF. DNA of the CDR3: TGCAGTGCTAGAGACAGCCTCGCCTTATCTAGCACAGATACGCAGTATTTT.